This is a list of T cell receptor beta chains from one sample in a study of post-analysis software for immune sequencing data. TCRdb redid the calling of the PCR reads with MiXCR, one entry per CDR3 protein. The profile shows about 820,000 distinct CDR3 sequences, 53% of them singletons. Source material: blood. The receptor source for this set is a girl aged 10 to 17 with multiple sclerosis. Both conserved end residues are part of each CDR3. Each record gives: clone size, D gene, V gene, J gene, CDR3 DNA, CDR3 protein. A D gene is named only where the DNA matches it firmly. Clone sizes are given selectively: once, few, many, or a class where the clone is expanded.

>NA|TRBD1|TRBV5-5|TRBJ1-2
TGTGCCAGCAGCTTGGGGACAGGGCAGGACTATGGCTACACCTTC
CASSLGTGQDYGYTF
>NA|NA|TRBV5-5|TRBJ2-5
TGTGCCAGCAGCAGGGACTTTAGGCGGCAGACCCAGTACTTC
CASSRDFRRQTQYF
>NA|TRBD2|TRBV4-1|TRBJ2-7
TGCGCCAGCCGCCTTAGAGCCGGGACTAGCGGTTCCTACGAGCAGTACTTC
CASRLRAGTSGSYEQYF
>NA|TRBD2|TRBV3-1|TRBJ2-7
TGTGCCAGCAGCCAAGCTGGCACTAGCGGGAGGAACAACGAGCAGTACTTC
CASSQAGTSGRNNEQYF
>NA|TRBD1|TRBV5-1|TRBJ2-7
TGCGCCAGCAGCTCGTGGACCGGGACAGGGGGATATGCGCAGTACTTC
CASSSWTGTGGYAQYF
>NA|NA|TRBV6-6|TRBJ1-6
TGTGCCAGCATCCCCGGGATGGGCTCCTATAATTCACCCCTCCACTTT
CASIPGMGSYNSPLHF
>NA|NA|TRBV29-1|TRBJ2-1
TGCAGCGTTCAGAAGGGGTGGGGTAATGAGCAGTTCTTC
CSVQKGWGNEQFF
>NA|TRBD2|TRBV5-1|TRBJ2-1
TGCGCCAGCAGCTTGGGGACTAGCGCACTGGATGAGCAGTTCTTC
CASSLGTSALDEQFF
>NA|TRBD1|TRBV6-5|TRBJ2-7
TGTGCCAGCAGCCCCGGGACAGGGAGATCCTACGAGCAGTACTTC
CASSPGTGRSYEQYF
>NA|TRBD1|TRBV9|TRBJ2-3
TGTGCCAGCAGCACTACAATAATGACAGGGGATACGCAGTATTTT
CASSTTIMTGDTQYF
>NA|NA|TRBV7-9|TRBJ2-3
TGTGCCAGCAGCACGGGGTACACAGATACGCAGTATTTT
CASSTGYTDTQYF
>NA|NA|TRBV29-1|TRBJ1-4
TGCAGCGTTTTAGGGTATAATGAAAAACTGTTTTTT
CSVLGYNEKLFF
>NA|TRBD2|TRBV20-1|TRBJ2-3
TGCAGTGCTAGAGCCCCGGCCAGCGGGGGCGCCACAGATACGCAGTATTTT
CSARAPASGGATDTQYF
>NA|TRBD1|TRBV12-3/TRBV12-4|TRBJ1-3
TGTGCCAGCAGCCGGGACCTACAGGGGGGATCTGGAAACACCATATATTTT
CASSRDLQGGSGNTIYF
>NA|TRBD1|TRBV5-4|TRBJ2-3
TGTGCCAGCAGCTTTAAATCCGGACAGGCCACAGATACGCAGTATTTT
CASSFKSGQATDTQYF
>NA|NA|TRBV20-1|TRBJ2-1
TGCAGTGCTAGAGAGTTGGCGGGATCGTACAATGAGCAGTTCTTC
CSARELAGSYNEQFF
>NA|NA|TRBV7-2|TRBJ1-6
TGTGCCAGCAGTTCCACGGGCGCGGACAATTCACCCCTCCACTTT
CASSSTGADNSPLHF
>NA|NA|TRBV6-1|TRBJ2-1
TGTGCCAGCAGTGAATTCTGGGGTGAGCAGTTCTTC
CASSEFWGEQFF
>few|NA|TRBV29-1|TRBJ1-1
TGCAGCGTTGAAGGACAGCCTGGAGGCACTGAAGCTTTCTTT
CSVEGQPGGTEAFF
>few|NA|TRBV7-9|TRBJ2-3
TGTGCCAGCAGCTTAGACCTATCCAACACAGATACGCAGTATTTT
CASSLDLSNTDTQYF
>NA|NA|TRBV20-1|TRBJ2-7
TGCAGTGCTAGACTGGGGGAGCGGCCCTACGAGCAGTACTTC
CSARLGERPYEQYF
>once|TRBD2|TRBV5-1|TRBJ2-7
TGCGCCAGCAGCCCGGGACTAGCGGTGGGAACCTACGAGCAGTACTTC
CASSPGLAVGTYEQYF
>NA|NA|TRBV4-2|TRBJ2-1
TGTGCCAGCAGCCAAGATTTGGCGGGACTTAGGACCTACAATGAGCAGTTCTTC
CASSQDLAGLRTYNEQFF
>few|NA|TRBV10-3|TRBJ1-1
TGTGCCATCAGTGACAGTATTATCACTGAAGCTTTCTTT
CAISDSIITEAFF
>few|NA|TRBV9|TRBJ2-5
TGTGCCAGCAGCTCCGCGTGGGAACACGAGACCCAGTACTTC
CASSSAWEHETQYF
>once|TRBD1|TRBV7-2|TRBJ1-2
TGTGCCAGCAGCCTACACGACAGGGAAACCTATGGCTACACCTTC
CASSLHDRETYGYTF
>NA|TRBD2|TRBV27|TRBJ2-3
TGTGCCAGTCGAAGGTGGGAGGGCAGCACAGATACGCAGTATTTT
CASRRWEGSTDTQYF
>few|NA|TRBV12-3/TRBV12-4|TRBJ1-4
TGTGCCAGCTATTCGGAGGAAAAACTGTTTTTT
CASYSEEKLFF
>NA|NA|TRBV5-1|TRBJ1-2
TGCGCCAGCAGCTTGGTGGGGCCTACAGGGAGTGGCTACACCTTC
CASSLVGPTGSGYTF
>NA|NA|TRBV7-2|TRBJ2-6
TGTGCCAGCAGCTTAATGTGGTCTGGGGCCAACGTCCTGACTTTC
CASSLMWSGANVLTF
>NA|NA|TRBV7-3|TRBJ2-5
TGTGCCAGCAGCTTAGAGGATGGAAAGACCCAGTACTTC
CASSLEDGKTQYF
>NA|TRBD1|TRBV6-5|TRBJ1-5
TGTGCCAGCAGACGGGGACAGGGGATAGATCAGCCCCAGCATTTT
CASRRGQGIDQPQHF
>NA|NA|TRBV2|TRBJ2-7
TGTGCCAGCAGTGAAGGGACAGATCCCTACGAGCAGTACTTC
CASSEGTDPYEQYF
>NA|NA|TRBV6-5|TRBJ2-3
TGTGCCAGCAGTTACTCAGCAGTACAAGATACGCAGTATTTT
CASSYSAVQDTQYF
>NA|TRBD1|TRBV29-1|TRBJ2-1
TGCAGCGGCACTGCAGGACAGGGGACGTACAATGAGCAGTTCTTC
CSGTAGQGTYNEQFF
>NA|TRBD2|TRBV7-8|TRBJ2-6
TGTGCCAGCAGCTGGGGACTAGCGGGAGCAGGGGCCAACGTCCTGACTTTC
CASSWGLAGAGANVLTF
>NA|TRBD2|TRBV2|TRBJ2-4
TGTGCCAGCGGAGGATGGGGGGCGGGAGGGCTAAGCAAGCAGTACTTC
CASGGWGAGGLSKQYF
>NA|TRBD1|TRBV6-5|TRBJ2-7
TGTGCCAGCAGTCCCGACAGGGCCAGCTCCTACGAGCAGTACTTC
CASSPDRASSYEQYF
>NA|NA|TRBV29-1|TRBJ1-1
TGCAGCGGCAAGAACACTGAAGCTTTCTTT
CSGKNTEAFF
>NA|NA|TRBV5-1|TRBJ1-1
TGCGCCAGCAGGTATGAGGGGGGAATGAACACTGAAGCTTTCTTT
CASRYEGGMNTEAFF
>NA|NA|TRBV13|TRBJ2-7
TGTGCCAGCAGCCCCTCCCGTGAGCGGGCCTACGAGCAGTACTTC
CASSPSRERAYEQYF
>NA|TRBD2|TRBV29-1|TRBJ2-2
TGCAGCGGTGGGGTAGCGGGGCACACCGGGGAGCTGTTTTTT
CSGGVAGHTGELFF
>NA|TRBD2|TRBV20-1|TRBJ2-1
TGCAGTGCTGGAGCTAGCGGGAGGTATGAGCAGTTCTTC
CSAGASGRYEQFF